The 22 T cell receptor beta chains in this list originate from one sample, sequenced in a study of OX40 agonist ivuxolimab in advanced cancers. TCRdb's table, derived via immunoSEQ multiplex PCR, lists solely in-frame clones and lacks some. The sample lists some 80,000 clones, 85% to 95% occurring once. The sample in question was CD4+ or CD8+ T cells sorted from blood, obtained in a trial of the OX40 agonist ivuxolimab. The source of these receptors is an adult with an advanced solid tumor such as melanoma, head and neck, liver or kidney cancer.

The rearrangement joins TRBV27 to TRBJ1-5, with D possibly matching TRBD1 (6 bases). V was pared by 5 bases and J by 3 bases, with 14 bases between. CDR3 length equals 15 residues. Looked up from germline, CDR1 is MNHEY and CDR2 is SMNVEV (reference sequence). Written as DNA, the CDR3 is TGTGCCAGCAGTCCAGGGGTCAGCCCCAATCAGCCCCAGCATTTT. Protein product: CASSPGVSPNQPQHF.

CDR3 protein: CASSPPGTGGAVKPQHF. CDR3 nucleotide sequence: TGTGCCAGCAGTCCCCCCGGGACAGGGGGAGCCGTTAAGCCCCAGCATTTT. The chain links TRBV28 to TRBJ1-5; 11 positions agree with TRBD1. After removal of 5 bases from V and 8 bases from J, the junction contained 14 bases not matched to a gene. CDR1 and CDR2 (germline): MDHEN, SYDVKM. This CDR3 has 17 amino acids.

The chain employs TRBV28 and TRBJ1-5, with D hard to call. The CDR3 runs to 15 residues. Germline V gene data show CDR1 as MDHEN and CDR2 as SYDVKM. Between the trimmed V and J ends, which lost 0 bases and 0 bases, there was a span of 6 bases. The CDR3 protein is CASSLWTTSNQPQHF. The CDR3 DNA reads as TGTGCCAGCAGTTTATGGACGACTAGCAATCAGCCCCAGCATTTT. Full variable domain (missing parts from reference TRBV28 and TRBJ1-5): DVKVTQSSRYLVKRTGEKVFLECVQDMDHENMFWYRQDPGLGLRLIYFSYDVKMKEKGDIPEGYSVSREKKERFSLILESASTNQTSMYLCASSLWTTSNQPQHFGDGTRLSIL.

The V and J genes are TRBV28 and TRBJ2-7; 14 bases match TRBD2. CDR3 length: 16 residues. V trimming: 5 bases; J trimming: 5 bases; junction bases outside the gene matches: 8. CDR1 is MDHEN, CDR2 SYDVKM, per germline. CDR3 DNA sequence: TGTGCCAGCAGTCTAACACCGGGACTAGCGGGAGACGAGCAGTACTTC. Translation gives CASSLTPGLAGDEQYF.

This chain connects TRBV7-2 to TRBJ2-1; TRBD2 agrees at 8 bases. With 5 bases clipped from V and 7 bases from J, the junction kept 10 bases outside the gene matches. Germline V gene data show CDR1 as SGHTA and CDR2 as FQGNSA. The CDR3 totals 15 residues. The CDR3 DNA follows: TGTGCCAGCAGCGCTACCGGGACTAGTAGTAATGAGCAGTTCTTC. Protein sequence: CASSATGTSSNEQFF.

The chain has TRBV18 and TRBJ2-3; 9 positions match TRBD1. The CDR3 extends over 14 amino acids. Trimming at V came to 4 bases and at J to 4 bases, leaving 3 bases not matched to a gene. Germline assignment: CDR1 KGHSH and CDR2 LQKENI. Here the CDR3 reads CASSRDRVADTQYF. The CDR3 DNA reads as TGTGCCAGCTCACGGGACAGGGTGGCAGATACGCAGTATTTT.

The gene calls are TRBV5-6 and TRBJ2-4, with unresolved D. CDR1 is SGHDT, CDR2 YYEEEE, per germline. CDR3 length equals 13 residues. Between the trimmed V and J ends, which lost 1 base and 5 bases, there was a span of 7 bases. The CDR3 sequence: CASSLYGQNIQYF. The CDR3 DNA sequence: TGTGCCAGCAGCTTGTACGGCCAAAACATTCAGTACTTC.

The chain recombines TRBV7-8 with TRBJ1-5, with 7 bases aligning to TRBD1. The CDR3 runs to 16 residues. Germline lookup yields CDR1 SGHVS and CDR2 FQNEAQ. The junction had 9 bases not matched to a gene; V was cut back by 1 base and J by 6 bases. The CDR3 loop reads CASSLDDRVIGQPQHF. As DNA, the CDR3 is TGTGCCAGCAGCTTAGACGACAGGGTGATCGGTCAGCCCCAGCATTTT. Together with reference TRBV7-8 and TRBJ1-5, the CDR3 gives the full variable domain: GAGVSQSPRYKVAKRGQDVALRCDPISGHVSLFWYQQALGQGPEFLTYFQNEAQLDKSGLPSDRFFAERPEGSVSTLKIQRTQQEDSAVYLCASSLDDRVIGQPQHFGDGTRLSIL.

The CDR3, as DNA: TGTGCCAGCAGCGCCCAACAGGGGGATAGTGAGCAGTACTTC. It codes for CASSAQQGDSEQYF. The chain links TRBV5-4 to TRBJ2-7; 8 bases match TRBD1. Germline V CDR1 and CDR2: SGHNT, YYREEE (reference sequence). The V and J ends lost 4 bases and 7 bases, in that order; junction bases with no gene match: 10. The CDR3 runs 14 residues.

This clone has a single count. The V call is TRBV27, the J call TRBJ1-2; TRBD1 agrees at 9 bases. The CDR3 extends over 16 amino acids. V gave up 5 bases and J gave up 5 bases; unmatched junction bases: 12. Germline V gene data show CDR1 as MNHEY and CDR2 as SMNVEV (reference sequence). CDR3 sequence (DNA): TGTGCCAGCAGTCACTTGGGGACAGGGCGAGGTTATGGCTACACCTTC. Protein product: CASSHLGTGRGYGYTF.

This clone was picked up one time. V usage is TRBV10-3 and J usage is TRBJ2-7, with 7 bases lining up with TRBD1. V was clipped by 10 bases and J by 3 bases; unmatched bases: 9. The CDR3 has 13 residues. Germline CDR1 and CDR2: ENHRY and SYGVKD. The CDR3 here is CATSRDRYYEQYF. The CDR3, as DNA: TGTGCCACCAGCCGGGACAGATACTACGAGCAGTACTTC.

This clone came up once. The chain links TRBV30 to TRBJ2-7; D is ambiguous. Germline V gene lookup returns CDR1 GTSNPN and CDR2 SVGIG (reference sequence). V dropped 0 bases and J dropped 4 bases, with 19 bases sitting between them. The CDR3 loop spans 16 amino acids. CDR3 sequence: CAWSVRAETRFYEQYF. DNA for the CDR3: TGTGCCTGGAGTGTACGAGCAGAAACAAGATTTTACGAGCAGTACTTC.

CDR3 loop: CASSYSVRTEAFF. In DNA, the CDR3 is TGTGCCAGCAGTTACTCGGTCAGAACTGAAGCTTTCTTT. The chain employs TRBV6-6 and TRBJ1-1; D gene uncertain. The V gene lost 0 bases and the J gene lost 5 bases, with 7 bases spanning the gap. CDR3 size: 13 residues. Germline CDR1 reads MNHNY; CDR2 reads SVGAGI (reference sequence).

The V gene is TRBV28, the J gene TRBJ2-2, with D possibly being TRBD2 (6 bases). From germline, CDR1 is MDHEN and CDR2 SYDVKM. The CDR3 covers 16 residues. V dropped 4 bases and J dropped 5 bases, with 17 bases sitting between them. In DNA form, the CDR3 reads TGTGCCAGCAGTTCCCCCGGGACCCGGGGGACCGGGGAGCTGTTTTTT. It codes for CASSSPGTRGTGELFF.

The rearrangement joins TRBV27 to TRBJ2-2; D is perhaps TRBD1 or TRBD2 (5 bases each). CDR1 and CDR2 from the germline V gene are MNHEY and SMNVEV (reference sequence). The CDR3 is 17 residues long. V lost 7 bases and J 0 bases, leaving 18 bases between the germline ends. CDR3 residues: CASTLRGAFANTGELFF. CDR3 nucleotide sequence: TGTGCCAGCACTCTCCGAGGGGCGTTCGCGAACACCGGGGAGCTGTTTTTT.

The CDR3 loop is CATSRSPIPDTQYF. CDR3 DNA sequence: TGTGCCACCAGCCGCTCCCCGATTCCAGATACGCAGTATTTT. V and J are TRBV15 and TRBJ2-3; D uncertain. Germline V CDR1 and CDR2: LNHNV, YYDKDF (reference sequence). The CDR3 has 14 residues. The V end was cut by 5 bases, the J end by 4 bases, with 13 bases between. Combining the CDR3 with reference TRBV15 and TRBJ2-3 gives the whole variable domain DAMVIQNPRYQVTQFGKPVTLSCSQTLNHNVMYWYQQKSSQAPKLLFHYYDKDFNNEADTPDNFQSRRPNTSFCFLDIRSPGLGDTAMYLCATSRSPIPDTQYFGPGTRLTVL.

V gene TRBV5-1 combines with J gene TRBJ1-1; the match to TRBD1 covers 8 bases. Germline assignment: CDR1 SGHRS and CDR2 YFSETQ. V gave up 9 bases and J gave up 2 bases; unmatched junction bases: 6. The CDR3 sequence is 13 residues long. CDR3 DNA: TGCGCCACCAGTGACAGGGGAAACACTGAAGCTTTCTTT. It is translated as CATSDRGNTEAFF.

The J gene is TRBJ1-1, the V gene TRBV14; D remains unclear. The CDR3 runs 14 residues. CDR1 and CDR2 from the germline V gene are SGHDN and FVKESK. Trimming left V 2 bases short and J 4 bases short, with 11 bases between. Written as DNA, the CDR3 is TGTGCCAGCAGCCAATCCGGCAGGCCCACTGAAGCTTTCTTT. Translating it yields CASSQSGRPTEAFF.

V usage is TRBV11-2 and J usage is TRBJ2-1; a weak D match, TRBD2 (5 bases). The CDR3 runs 17 residues. CDR1 is SGHAT, CDR2 FQNNGV, per germline. V gave up 1 base and J gave up 4 bases, with 17 bases separating them. CDR3 residues: CASSLGLTAERYNEQFF. DNA of the CDR3: TGTGCCAGCAGCTTAGGTCTCACAGCGGAGAGATACAATGAGCAGTTCTTC.

The genes are TRBV5-4 and TRBJ2-3; 11 nucleotides align to TRBD2. This CDR3 comprises 14 residues. V trimming: 0 bases; J trimming: 11 bases; junction bases outside the gene matches: 5. Germline V gene sequence: CDR1 SGHNT, CDR2 YYREEE (reference sequence). CDR3 nucleotide sequence: TGTGCCAGCAGCTTGGTTAGCGGGAGGGAGGAGCAGTATTTT. Protein product: CASSLVSGREEQYF.

On this clone: The junction shows a germline mismatch at one end, possibly a read error. The V call is TRBV15, the J call TRBJ1-3; D perhaps matches TRBD1 (5 bases). Per the germline V gene, CDR1 is LNHNV and CDR2 is YYDKDF (reference sequence). This CDR3 contains 15 residues. CDR3 in amino acids: CATSREGLPGNTIYF. CDR3 DNA: TGTGCCACCAGCCGAGAGGGGCTGCCTGGAAACACCATATATTTT.

The V and J genes are TRBV11-1 and TRBJ1-6; D remains unclear. V was cut by 3 bases and J by 4 bases, with 7 bases left in between. CDR1 is SGHAT and CDR2 is FQDESV in the germline V gene (reference sequence). CDR3 size: 14 residues. The CDR3 region is CASSFDGYNSPLHF. The CDR3 coding sequence is TGTGCCAGCAGCTTTGACGGATATAATTCACCCCTCCACTTT.